The next 25 T cell receptor beta chains were all read from a single sample in a study of immune evolution from preneoplasia to lung adenocarcinoma. Here immunoSEQ multiplex PCR was the method, and the copy in TCRdb shows in-frame clones only, minus some. In the table there are about 7,800 clones, 72% of which are singletons. Sequencing was carried out using FFPE lung adenocarcinoma in situ tissue. Every receptor here comes from a donor aged 70 or older with lung adenocarcinoma. Some clones in this sample may be carry-over from other donors' samples.

The genes are TRBV11-3 and TRBJ1-6; 7 bases agree with TRBD1. There are 15 residues in the CDR3. Trimming took 5 bases from V and 6 from J; bases not matched to a gene: 7. The germline V gene has CDR1 SGHNT and CDR2 YENEEA. The DNA for the CDR3 is TGTGCCAGCAGCGGTAACAGGGGTGCTAATTCACCCCTCCACTTT. Translation: CASSGNRGANSPLHF.

Of note for this clone: Different DNA sequences within this sample yield the same CDR3. V and J are TRBV6-1 and TRBJ2-2; 12 nucleotides agree with TRBD2. The CDR3 covers 18 residues. The ends lost 2 bases at V and 0 bases at J; junction bases unmatched: 4. Germline lookup yields CDR1 MNHNS and CDR2 SASEGT. The CDR3 loop reads CASSETLAGGANTGELFF. The CDR3, as DNA: TGTGCCAGCAGTGAAACGCTAGCGGGGGGGGCGAACACCGGGGAGCTGTTTTTT.

The sample holds one count of this clone. The chain uses TRBV5-1 and TRBJ1-1; TRBD1 is a possible D gene (6 bases). The CDR3 is made up of 13 amino acids. Germline CDR1 and CDR2: SGHRS and YFSETQ. Trimming cost V 4 bases and J 6 bases, with 13 bases left between them. In nucleotides, the CDR3 is TGCGCCAGCAGCCCAGGGGTAGCATCTGAAGCTTTCTTT. It translates to CASSPGVASEAFF.

In its sample, this clone ranks as medium-sized (0.01 to 0.1%). The J gene is TRBJ1-2, the V gene TRBV6-5; 7 positions agree with TRBD1. The CDR3 length is 13 residues. Germline lookup yields CDR1 MNHEY and CDR2 SVGAGI. V dropped 5 bases and J dropped 6; count of bases not matched to a gene: 6. The CDR3 protein is CASSLNRGNGYTF. The CDR3 nucleotides are TGTGCCAGCAGTCTTAACAGGGGTAATGGCTACACCTTC.

The V and J genes are TRBV4-2 and TRBJ1-2, with D uncertain. Germline values: CDR1 LGHNA, CDR2 YNFKEQ. V gave up 1 base and J gave up 6 bases, with 9 bases separating them. The CDR3 has 13 amino acids. This chain's CDR3 is CASSQGTANGYTF. Written as DNA, the CDR3 is TGTGCCAGCAGCCAAGGGACCGCTAATGGCTACACCTTC.

The chain employs TRBV9 and TRBJ1-4, with D maybe TRBD1 (5 bases). The V end was cut by 7 bases, the J end by 0 bases, with 13 bases between. This CDR3 is 15 amino acids long. Germline V CDR1 and CDR2: SGDLS, YYNGEE. CDR3 in amino acids: CASCPTASTNEKLFF. CDR3 coding DNA: TGTGCCAGCTGCCCGACAGCTTCAACTAATGAAAAACTGTTTTTT. Full variable domain (outside the CDR3, taken from reference TRBV9 and TRBJ1-4): DSGVTQTPKHLITATGQRVTLRCSPRSGDLSVYWYQQSLDQGLQFLIQYYNGEERAKGNILERFSAQQFPDLHSELNLSSLELGDSALYFCASCPTASTNEKLFFGSGTQLSVL.

This chain links TRBV5-6 with TRBJ2-1; 8 bases are shared with TRBD1. With 4 bases clipped from V and 6 bases from J, the junction kept 9 bases outside the gene matches. The CDR3 length is 15 residues. Germline assignment: CDR1 SGHDT and CDR2 YYEEEE. Here the CDR3 DNA reads TGTGCCAGCAGCCCATTGGACAGGGCTGGCAATGAGCAGTTCTTC. Its translation: CASSPLDRAGNEQFF. Full variable domain (outside the CDR3, taken from reference TRBV5-6 and TRBJ2-1): DAGVTQSPTHLIKTRGQQVTLRCSPKSGHDTVSWYQQALGQGPQFIFQYYEEEERQRGNFPDRFSGHQFPNYSSELNVNALLLGDSALYLCASSPLDRAGNEQFFGPGTRLTVL.

The rearrangement uses TRBV27 and TRBJ2-7; D remains ambiguous. Germline V gives CDR1 MNHEY, CDR2 SMNVEV (reference sequence). Trimming stripped 5 bases from V and 4 bases from J, with 12 bases between. The CDR3 loop spans 13 amino acids. The CDR3 DNA reads as TGTGCCAGCAGTGGAGACTCCGAGTACGAGCAGTACTTC. Amino acids: CASSGDSEYEQYF.

V gene TRBV6-4 combines with J gene TRBJ2-1, with D possibly matching TRBD1 (6 bases). V lost 0 bases, J lost 8 bases, and 11 bases lay in between. This CDR3 spans 14 amino acids. Germline assignment: CDR1 MRHNA and CDR2 SNTAGT. CDR3 DNA: TGTGCCAGCAGTGACTCGGAAGAGGGGGATGAGCAGTTCTTC. Encoded protein: CASSDSEEGDEQFF.

This sequence joins TRBV29-1 and TRBJ2-3; 8 bases map to TRBD1. Germline lookup yields CDR1 SQVTM and CDR2 ANQGSEA. Trimming removed 2 bases from V and 1 base from J; junction bases left unmatched: 8. The CDR3 loop spans 16 amino acids. The CDR3 DNA is TGCAGCGTTGAACGCCAGGGGGCACCGCGCACAGATACGCAGTATTTT. It yields the protein CSVERQGAPRTDTQYF.

The table lists this clone with a few counts. The chain has TRBV5-4 and TRBJ1-5; D may be TRBD1 (6 bases). The CDR3 is 14 amino acids. Trimming pared 4 bases from V and 7 bases from J, leaving 15 bases between. The germline V gene has CDR1 SGHNT and CDR2 YYREEE (reference sequence). CDR3 nucleotides: TGTGCCAGCAGCGCGGACAGCGGGGAACAGCCCCAGCATTTT. Encoded protein: CASSADSGEQPQHF.

The chain links TRBV12-5 to TRBJ1-5, with a possible D match to TRBD1 (6 bases). Trimming pared 7 bases from V and 6 bases from J, leaving 16 bases between. The germline V gene has CDR1 LGHNT and CDR2 FRNRAP. This CDR3 contains 14 residues. This chain's CDR3 is CASAKGGPTQPQHF. The CDR3 bases are TGTGCTAGTGCCAAAGGGGGGCCAACTCAGCCCCAGCATTTT. The entire variable domain, with the rest obtained from reference TRBV12-5 and TRBJ1-5, is as follows: DARVTQTPRHKVTEMGQEVTMRCQPILGHNTVFWYRQTMMQGLELLAYFRNRAPLDDSGMPKDRFSAEMPDATLATLKIQPSEPRDSAVYFCASAKGGPTQPQHFGDGTRLSIL.

The CDR3 protein is CSALTSGRRLDTQYF. The CDR3 nucleotides are TGCAGCGCCCTGACTAGCGGGAGAAGGTTAGATACGCAGTATTTT. The V gene is TRBV29-1, the J gene TRBJ2-3, with 12 positions matching TRBD2. Looked up from germline, CDR1 is SQVTM and CDR2 is ANQGSEA. Trimming removed 7 bases from V and 5 bases from J; junction bases left unmatched: 10. The CDR3 length is 15 residues.

V usage is TRBV2 and J usage is TRBJ1-6; possible D gene TRBD1, 6 bases. V was cut by 2 bases and J by 6 bases, with 8 bases left in between. This CDR3 has 14 amino acids. The germline V gene has CDR1 SNHLY and CDR2 FYNNEI. For the CDR3, the DNA is TGTGCCAGCAGTGAACTGGGGGCTAATTCACCCCTCCACTTT. Translating gives CASSELGANSPLHF.

This clone was counted a few times. The gene calls are TRBV28 and TRBJ1-2, with TRBD1 matching 7 bases. In germline, CDR1 is MDHEN, CDR2 SYDVKM. The CDR3 length is 15 residues. V gave up 6 bases and J gave up 8 bases; unmatched junction bases: 15. The CDR3, as DNA: TGTGCCAGCAGCCTGACAGGGAAGGGGACTCGGGGCTACACCTTC. Translated: CASSLTGKGTRGYTF.

This clone was found a few times. The rearrangement uses TRBV30 and TRBJ2-3; 7 bases match TRBD1. Trimming at V came to 0 bases and at J to 4 bases, leaving 4 bases not matched to a gene. CDR3 size: 14 residues. Germline V gene lookup returns CDR1 GTSNPN and CDR2 SVGIG (reference sequence). CDR3 DNA sequence: TGTGCCTGGAGTGTTCCGAGGGGGCCAGATACGCAGTATTTT. Its translation is CAWSVPRGPDTQYF.

The V call is TRBV19, the J call TRBJ1-4; D gene uncertain. The germline V gene has CDR1 LNHDA and CDR2 SQIVND (reference sequence). Trimming took 6 bases from V and 0 from J, leaving 14 bases between them. This CDR3 region has 16 residues. CDR3 loop: CASSPNLMATNEKLFF. Here the CDR3 DNA reads TGTGCCAGTAGCCCCAACTTGATGGCAACTAATGAAAAACTGTTTTTT.

V and J are TRBV14 and TRBJ2-7, with a possible D match to TRBD2 (6 bases). Germline V gives CDR1 SGHDN, CDR2 FVKESK. The V and J ends lost 0 bases and 9 bases respectively, with 15 bases between them. The CDR3 totals 14 residues. This CDR3 reads CASSQDRLAGRQYF. The CDR3 region has the DNA TGTGCCAGCAGCCAAGATCGGCTAGCCGGGAGGCAGTACTTC. The full variable domain, rest sourced from reference TRBV14 and TRBJ2-7, is EAGVTQFPSHSVIEKGQTVTLRCDPISGHDNLYWYRRVMGKEIKFLLHFVKESKQDESGMPNNRFLAERTGGTYSTLKVQPAELEDSGVYFCASSQDRLAGRQYFGPGTRLTVT.

The rearrangement uses TRBV23-1 and TRBJ1-5, with D perhaps matching TRBD1 (6 bases). TRBV23-1 is marked as an open reading frame, function uncertain. V was trimmed by 3 bases and J by 1 base, leaving 16 bases between them. This CDR3 contains 17 residues. The CDR3 region is CASSQPQGIESNQPQHF. The CDR3 DNA sequence: TGCGCCAGCAGTCAGCCTCAGGGGATAGAGAGCAATCAGCCCCAGCATTTT.

This rearrangement joins TRBV9 to TRBJ2-5; 7 bases match TRBD1. Germline CDR1 is SGDLS and CDR2 is YYNGEE. With V trimmed by 5 bases and J by 2 bases, 6 bases remained unmatched. The CDR3 has 14 amino acids. The CDR3 DNA sequence: TGTGCCAGCAGGAGAGGGACAGCTCAAGAGACCCAGTACTTC. Encoded protein: CASRRGTAQETQYF.

V gene TRBV4-2 combines with J gene TRBJ1-4, with TRBD1 matching 9 bases. Trimming removed 0 bases from V and 5 bases from J; junction bases left unmatched: 7. This CDR3 is built from 17 residues. Germline CDR1 reads LGHNA; CDR2 reads YNFKEQ. The CDR3 DNA follows: TGTGCCAGCAGCCAAGATGGCAGGGGACAGGGAAATGAAAAACTGTTTTTT. It is translated as CASSQDGRGQGNEKLFF.

The gene calls are TRBV9 and TRBJ1-2, with D unresolved. V lost 1 base, J lost 8 bases, and 15 bases lay in between. CDR3 length: 14 residues. Per germline, CDR1 SGDLS and CDR2 YYNGEE. The CDR3 sequence is CASSVFDMGRGYTF. In DNA, the CDR3 is TGTGCCAGCAGCGTATTCGATATGGGGAGAGGCTACACCTTC.

The rearrangement uses TRBV19 and TRBJ2-1; no clear D. Between the trimmed V and J ends, which lost 5 bases and 7 bases, there was a span of 15 bases. This CDR3 has 14 amino acids. CDR1 LNHDA and CDR2 SQIVND come from the germline V gene (reference sequence). The CDR3 DNA reads as TGTGCCAGTAGTTCGACGACGGAGTATAATGAGCAGTTCTTC. It yields the protein CASSSTTEYNEQFF.

In its sample, this clone is medium-sized. The chain combines TRBV4-2 with TRBJ2-7, with TRBD2 matching over 7 bases. J was trimmed by 4 bases and V by 1 base; bases with no gene match: 10. This CDR3 has 16 residues. Germline CDR1 and CDR2: LGHNA and YNFKEQ. CDR3: CASSQGSGGSGYEQYF. For the CDR3, the DNA is TGTGCCAGCAGCCAAGGGTCGGGCGGGAGTGGGTACGAGCAGTACTTC.

This chain connects TRBV19 to TRBJ1-6; D gene ambiguous. V was clipped by 8 bases and J by 0 bases, with 5 bases between them. Germline loops: CDR1 LNHDA, CDR2 SQIVND (reference sequence). This CDR3 spans 13 amino acids. CDR3 coding DNA: TGTGCCAGTGGAATCTCCTATAATTCACCCCTCCACTTT. Its translation: CASGISYNSPLHF.